The 26 T cell receptor beta chains below all came from one sample that was sequenced in a study of OX40 agonist ivuxolimab in advanced cancers. Generated by immunoSEQ multiplex PCR, the TCRdb table keeps only in-frame clones and is missing some. Here the sample spans 99,000 or so clones, 85% to 95% being singletons. The starting material was CD4+ or CD8+ T cells sorted from blood, obtained in a trial of the OX40 agonist ivuxolimab. Receptors originate from an adult with an advanced solid tumor such as melanoma, head and neck, liver or kidney cancer.

This clone appeared a single time. One end of the junction does not line up with germline, which may come from a read error. This rearrangement joins TRBV30 to TRBJ2-2, with D perhaps TRBD1 (6 bases). Germline V gene sequence: CDR1 GTSNPN, CDR2 SVGIG (reference sequence). The CDR3 contains 10 residues. CDR3 residues: CGQMNGELFF. CDR3 nucleotides: TGCGGACAGATGAACGGGGAGCTGTTTTTT.

The chain employs TRBV12-2 and TRBJ2-5; the table's D gene call, TRBD1, was not cross checked with the DNA. The end of the DNA aligns better with TRBJ2-7, so the J call may be wrong. TRBV12-2 is a pseudogene segment. The CDR3 consists of 15 residues. In DNA, the CDR3 is TGTGCAAGTCGCCTCGACAGGGTGGGATCCTACGAGCAGTACTTC. Its protein is CASRLDRVGSYEQYF.

The CDR3 nucleotides are TGTGCCACCAGCCAAGGATGGAGAAGCCAGCATTTT. Amino acids: CATSQGWRSQHF. This chain joins TRBV15 and TRBJ1-5; D ambiguous. Germline-derived CDR1 and CDR2 are LNHNV and YYDKDF (reference sequence). V was cut by 5 bases and J by 12 bases, with 14 bases left in between. This CDR3 comprises 12 residues.

The rearrangement links TRBV2 to TRBJ2-3; D is uncertain. The ends were cut back, 6 bases at V and 4 bases at J, with 8 bases in the middle. The CDR3 contains 12 residues. Germline loops: CDR1 SNHLY, CDR2 FYNNEI. The CDR3 region has the DNA TGTGCCAGCAGGGTATCCTCAGATACGCAGTATTTT. Its translation is CASRVSSDTQYF. Supplemented by reference TRBV2 and TRBJ2-3, the full variable domain reads EPEVTQTPSHQVTQMGQEVILRCVPISNHLYFYWYRQILGQKVEFLVSFYNNEISEKSEIFDDQFSVERPDGSNFTLKIRSTKLEDSAMYFCASRVSSDTQYFGPGTRLTVL.

This rearrangement joins TRBV2 to TRBJ2-3; D unclear. V shed 4 bases and J shed 6 bases, with 5 bases lying between them. CDR1 SNHLY and CDR2 FYNNEI come from the germline V gene. This CDR3 is 11 amino acids long. The CDR3 is CASSGMDTQYF. CDR3 coding DNA: TGTGCCAGCAGTGGTATGGATACGCAGTATTTT.

The gene calls are TRBV28 and TRBJ2-7; tentative D call: TRBD1 (9 bases). Trimming took off 7 bases at V and 1 base at J, with 20 bases between the two ends. The germline V gene encodes CDR1 MDHEN and CDR2 SYDVKM. The CDR3 has 16 residues. CDR3 loop: CASTPGGGTGSYEQYV. DNA of the CDR3: TGTGCCAGCACCCCTGGCGGGGGGACAGGGTCCTACGAGCAGTACGTC.

This sequence joins TRBV9 and TRBJ1-2; TRBD1 aligns across 9 bases. Germline-derived CDR1 and CDR2 are SGDLS and YYNGEE. CDR3 length: 13 residues. J lost 5 bases, V lost 4 bases, and 3 bases had no gene match. CDR3 sequence: CASSIGTGYGYTF. Here the CDR3 DNA reads TGTGCCAGCAGCATCGGGACAGGGTATGGCTACACCTTC.

The chain couples TRBV6-5 to TRBJ2-7; TRBD2 might be the D (5 bases). The CDR3 loop spans 13 amino acids. The V end lost 5 bases, the J end lost 3 bases, and 11 bases lay between the germline ends. Germline assignment: CDR1 MNHEY and CDR2 SVGAGI. CDR3 loop: CASSATLVYEQYF. Written as DNA, the CDR3 is TGTGCCAGCAGTGCTACACTAGTCTACGAGCAGTACTTC.

The chain uses TRBV7-9 and TRBJ2-1, with 9 bases identical to TRBD2. CDR1 and CDR2 (germline): SEHNR, FQNEAQ (reference sequence). This CDR3 contains 16 residues. V shed 5 bases, J shed 1 base, and the junction held 6 bases outside the gene matches. The CDR3: CASSETSGPSYNEQFF. The CDR3 nucleotides are TGTGCCAGCAGCGAAACTAGCGGGCCATCCTACAATGAGCAGTTCTTC.

This sequence joins TRBV4-1 and TRBJ1-5; tentatively, D is TRBD1 (5 bases). Trimming cost V 1 base and J 6 bases, with 10 bases left between them. Germline CDR1 is MGHRA and CDR2 is YSYEKL. This CDR3 comprises 14 residues. CDR3 amino acids: CASSQVGAGQPQHF. Written as DNA, the CDR3 is TGCGCCAGCAGCCAAGTAGGGGCTGGTCAGCCCCAGCATTTT.

This chain joins TRBV20-1 and TRBJ2-5; no clear D. From germline, CDR1 is DFQATT and CDR2 SNEGSKA (reference sequence). The CDR3 sequence is 11 residues long. Trimming stripped 7 bases from V and 1 base from J, with 7 bases between. The CDR3 reads CSEVGQETQYF. The CDR3 DNA reads TGCAGTGAAGTGGGCCAAGAGACCCAGTACTTC.

The chain employs TRBV6-1 and TRBJ2-7; D is unclear. V was shortened by 7 bases and J by 2 bases, with 18 bases between the two germline ends. Germline V CDR1 and CDR2: MNHNS, SASEGT. CDR3 length equals 15 residues. CDR3 loop: CASTTEARSTYEQYF. DNA for the CDR3: TGTGCCAGCACTACGGAAGCTCGGAGCACCTACGAGCAGTACTTC.

The gene calls are TRBV6-5 and TRBJ2-7; TRBD1 might be the D (7 bases). The ends were cut back, 6 bases at V and 3 bases at J, with 12 bases in the middle. Germline CDR1 reads MNHEY; CDR2 reads SVGAGI. There are 13 residues in the CDR3. CDR3 nucleotide sequence: TGTGCCAGCAGCTACAGGGGAGGCTACGAGCAGTACGTC. Its protein is CASSYRGGYEQYV.

V is TRBV28 and J is TRBJ1-5; 7 bases match TRBD1. V shed 4 bases and J 2 bases; nucleotides not matched to a gene: 17. CDR1 is MDHEN and CDR2 is SYDVKM in the germline V gene. This CDR3 has 19 amino acids. CDR3 loop: CASSSLYPQTGRGNQPQHF. The DNA for the CDR3 is TGTGCCAGCAGTTCCCTATATCCCCAGACAGGGAGAGGCAATCAGCCCCAGCATTTT.

This clone came up once. The chain uses TRBV6-5 and TRBJ1-5, with D perhaps TRBD1 (6 bases). Germline V gives CDR1 MNHEY, CDR2 SVGAGI. The CDR3 is 15 residues long. V lost 5 bases and J 2 bases, leaving 13 bases between the germline ends. The CDR3 DNA is TGTGCCAGCAGTCGAACAGGGACGGGCAATCAGCCCCAGCATTTT. It specifies CASSRTGTGNQPQHF.

The chain couples TRBV9 to TRBJ1-1, with 9 bases fitting TRBD1. Trimming took 1 base from V and 5 from J; bases not matched to a gene: 6. Germline lookup yields CDR1 SGDLS and CDR2 YYNGEE. There are 15 residues in the CDR3. This CDR3 reads CASSVTGGAGTEAFF. For the CDR3, the DNA is TGTGCCAGCAGCGTAACAGGGGGCGCAGGGACTGAAGCTTTCTTT.

This sequence joins TRBV2 and TRBJ2-1; D is unclear. This CDR3 has 13 amino acids. Germline-derived CDR1 and CDR2 are SNHLY and FYNNEI. The V end lost 4 bases, the J end lost 5 bases, and 9 bases lay between the germline ends. This chain's CDR3 is CASSVQYNNEQFF. The CDR3, as DNA: TGTGCCAGCAGTGTCCAATACAACAATGAGCAGTTCTTC.

The chain joins TRBV23-1 to TRBJ1-1; 9 nucleotides align to TRBD1. TRBV23-1 is reported as an ORF; its role is uncertain. Trimming cost V 3 bases and J 5 bases; bases outside gene matches: 10. CDR3 length: 16 residues. CDR3 residues: CASSHGGGQGRTEAFF. DNA for the CDR3: TGCGCCAGCAGTCATGGGGGCGGACAGGGGAGAACTGAAGCTTTCTTT.

This clone was counted between two and nine times. The V call is TRBV6-5, the J call TRBJ1-5; 8 nucleotides line up with TRBD1. The CDR3 has 13 amino acids. Germline-derived CDR1 and CDR2 are MNHEY and SVGAGI. The V gene end was trimmed by 4 bases and the J gene end by 7 bases; junction bases not matched to a gene: 3. The CDR3 spells CASSSGGGQPQHF. The CDR3 DNA reads as TGTGCCAGCAGTTCAGGGGGCGGCCAGCCCCAGCATTTT.

The gene calls are TRBV4-1 and TRBJ1-2; D may be TRBD1 (6 bases). Trimming cost V 2 bases and J 2 bases, with 18 bases left between them. This CDR3 has 17 amino acids. Germline loops: CDR1 MGHRA, CDR2 YSYEKL. Here the CDR3 reads CASSQPTVGGRNYGYTF. The CDR3 nucleotides read TGCGCCAGCAGCCAACCGACCGTTGGGGGGCGGAACTATGGCTACACCTTC.

The chain is built from TRBV6-6 and TRBJ2-1; 9 bases agree with TRBD1. The CDR3 extends over 14 amino acids. V gave up 5 bases and J gave up 8 bases; unmatched junction bases: 7. The germline gives CDR1 MNHNY, CDR2 SVGAGI (reference sequence). CDR3 sequence (DNA): TGTGCCAGCAGTGGCGGACAGGGGATTGATGAGCAGTTCTTC. Translating gives CASSGGQGIDEQFF.

This chain joins TRBV9 and TRBJ2-1, with 14 bases fitting TRBD2. V lost 6 bases, J lost 5 bases, and 10 bases stayed unmatched. There are 17 residues in the CDR3. Germline CDR1 and CDR2: SGDLS and YYNGEE. The CDR3 region is CASTHGTSGGRDNEQFF. The CDR3 nucleotides read TGTGCCAGCACCCACGGGACTAGCGGGGGACGGGACAATGAGCAGTTCTTC.

This CDR3 is CASSFGAQETQYF. The CDR3 region has the DNA TGTGCCAGCAGCTTTGGGGCACAAGAGACCCAGTACTTC. V usage is TRBV7-3 and J usage is TRBJ2-5, with D tentatively TRBD1 (5 bases). The germline V gene encodes CDR1 SGHTA and CDR2 FQGTGA. The CDR3 extends over 13 amino acids. With 3 bases removed from V and 2 bases from J, the gap between germline ends came to 7 bases.

The V gene is TRBV9, the J gene TRBJ2-1; no definite D call. Germline CDR1 is SGDLS and CDR2 is YYNGEE. The CDR3 loop spans 13 amino acids. Trimming pared 4 bases from V and 8 bases from J, leaving 13 bases between. The CDR3 bases are TGTGCCAGCAGCAACCGCCGGCCCCATGAGCAGTTCTTC. Its translation is CASSNRRPHEQFF.

The chain joins TRBV5-4 to TRBJ2-3; weak D call: TRBD2 (5 bases). Trimming removed 3 bases at V and 0 bases at J, with 14 bases between. CDR3 size: 16 residues. Germline lookup yields CDR1 SGHNT and CDR2 YYREEE (reference sequence). This chain's CDR3 is CASSYPSGSSTDTQYF. The CDR3 DNA reads TGTGCCAGCAGCTACCCGTCGGGGTCCAGCACAGATACGCAGTATTTT.

This rearrangement joins TRBV9 to TRBJ2-1; a weak D match, TRBD1 (7 bases). Germline V gene lookup returns CDR1 SGDLS and CDR2 YYNGEE. Trimming took 4 bases from V and 10 from J, leaving 15 bases between them. The CDR3 is 13 amino acids. CDR3: CASSPQAGGEQFF. Here the CDR3 DNA reads TGTGCCAGCAGCCCTCAAGCAGGGGGGGAGCAGTTCTTC.